What follows are 25 T cell receptor beta chains derived from one specimen sequenced in a study of response to subunit inactivated influenza vaccine. Each CDR3 protein gets one entry after TCRdb re-called the RT-PCR reads with MiXCR. The table has under 550,000 distinct CDR3 sequences, 7.6% seen once. The sequences come from PBMCs from blood, collected around 25 months after vaccination. The source is a man between 50 and 69 years old who received an inactivated influenza vaccine.

This clonotype came up a few times. The chain uses TRBV20-1 and TRBJ2-1; D call uncertain. The V gene lost 8 bases and the J gene lost 0 bases, with 8 bases spanning the gap. This CDR3 has 12 residues. CDR1 is DFQATT and CDR2 is SNEGSKA in the germline V gene (reference sequence). The CDR3 reads CSKESSYNEQFF. The DNA for the CDR3 is TGCAGTAAGGAGAGCTCCTACAATGAGCAGTTCTTC.

This clonotype has ten or more counts. The J gene is TRBJ2-3, the V gene TRBV20-1; D remains unclear. CDR1 DFQATT and CDR2 SNEGSKA come from the germline V gene (reference sequence). The CDR3 sequence is 15 residues long. Trimming took off 6 bases at V and 0 bases at J, with 16 bases between the two ends. The CDR3 nucleotides are TGCAGTGCCCTACTGAGAGCCCTTAGCACAGATACGCAGTATTTT. Protein: CSALLRALSTDTQYF.

This clonotype was picked up many times. The genes are TRBV12-3 or TRBV12-4 and TRBJ2-5; D may be TRBD1 or TRBD2 (5 bases each). V lost 3 bases and J 7 bases, leaving 15 bases between the germline ends. This CDR3 comprises 14 residues. CDR3: CASSFRDGGGTQYF. CDR3 nucleotides: TGTGCCAGCAGTTTCAGGGACGGTGGGGGGACCCAGTACTTC.

This clonotype was seen a handful of times. The chain couples TRBV6-1 to TRBJ1-5; D is uncertain. Germline loops: CDR1 MNHNS, CDR2 SASEGT. The CDR3 is 14 residues long. V lost 7 bases and J 7 bases, leaving 17 bases between the germline ends. The CDR3 sequence is CASTPLVGVQPQHF. The CDR3, as DNA: TGTGCCAGCACCCCCCTCGTCGGGGTGCAGCCCCAGCATTTT.

The chain is built from TRBV29-1 and TRBJ2-1; TRBD2 is a possible D gene (6 bases). V gave up 7 bases and J gave up 2 bases, with 6 bases separating them. CDR3 size: 11 residues. Per germline, CDR1 SQVTM and CDR2 ANQGSEA. The CDR3 reads CSGGAYNEQFF. The DNA for the CDR3 is TGCAGCGGGGGGGCCTACAATGAGCAGTTCTTC.

Only a few counts were recorded for this clonotype. This may stem from a read error, because a much larger clone lies one nucleotide away. V gene TRBV12-3 or TRBV12-4 combines with J gene TRBJ2-5; D remains ambiguous. CDR3 length: 13 amino acids. The CDR3 DNA reads as TGTCCCAGCAGTTCGTCGGATTGGGAGACCCAGTACTTC. Translated, it gives CPSSSSDWETQYF.

This clonotype turned up a few times. This chain joins TRBV6-5 and TRBJ1-5; D call uncertain. From germline, CDR1 is MNHEY and CDR2 SVGAGI. V shed 0 bases and J shed 4 bases, with 19 bases lying between them. CDR3 length equals 18 residues. CDR3 region: CASSYSSLFAGSNQPQHF. DNA for the CDR3: TGTGCCAGCAGTTACTCGTCGTTGTTCGCGGGGAGTAATCAGCCCCAGCATTTT.

The chain combines TRBV6-5 with TRBJ2-1; D uncertain. CDR1 and CDR2 (germline): MNHEY, SVGAGI. The CDR3 loop spans 14 amino acids. Trimming shortened V by 0 bases and J by 9 bases, and 12 bases separated the two germline ends. The CDR3 loop is CASSYSSSSSEQFF. For the CDR3, the DNA is TGTGCCAGCAGTTACTCTTCTAGTTCCAGTGAGCAGTTCTTC.

The table lists this clonotype with a few counts. The V call is TRBV7-9, the J call TRBJ1-2; 8 bases map to TRBD1. Germline trimming cut 5 bases from V and 2 bases from J; bases unmatched to any gene: 7. The CDR3 runs 15 residues. Germline CDR1 SEHNR, CDR2 FQNEAQ (reference sequence). This CDR3 reads CASSLEDRENYGYTF. The CDR3 DNA reads as TGTGCCAGCAGCCTCGAGGACAGGGAAAACTATGGCTACACCTTC.

The chain combines TRBV24-1 with TRBJ2-2; 9 bases match TRBD1. J was trimmed by 4 bases and V by 5 bases; bases with no gene match: 7. Looked up from germline, CDR1 is KGHDR and CDR2 is SFDVKD. The CDR3 totals 16 residues. CDR3 region: CATSGSSTGGTGELFF. CDR3 sequence (DNA): TGTGCCACCAGTGGCTCTTCGACAGGGGGCACCGGGGAGCTGTTTTTT.

This clonotype was recorded at least ten times. The gene calls are TRBV20-1 and TRBJ2-3; D tentatively fits TRBD1 or TRBD2 (5 bases each). Germline V gene sequence: CDR1 DFQATT, CDR2 SNEGSKA (reference sequence). CDR3 length: 14 amino acids. V lost 6 bases to trimming and J lost 4 bases, with 17 bases between them. Here the CDR3 reads CSAISLQGADTQYF. The DNA for the CDR3 is TGCAGTGCAATATCGCTGCAGGGAGCAGATACGCAGTATTTT.

The CDR3 reads CASSSDSATDTQYF. Here the CDR3 DNA reads TGTGCCAGCAGCTCGGACTCTGCCACAGATACGCAGTATTTT. The V and J genes are TRBV13 and TRBJ2-3; D is possibly TRBD2 (5 bases). In germline, CDR1 is PRHDT, CDR2 FYEKMQ (reference sequence). CDR3 length equals 14 residues. V dropped 4 bases and J dropped 2 bases, with 10 bases sitting between them.

The chain carries TRBV27 and TRBJ2-2; no clear D gene. This CDR3 has 13 residues. From germline, CDR1 is MNHEY and CDR2 SMNVEV (reference sequence). Trimming took off 7 bases at V and 7 bases at J, with 13 bases between the two ends. The CDR3 sequence is CASIPNEGGELFF. The DNA of the CDR3 is TGTGCCAGCATACCGAATGAAGGCGGGGAGCTGTTTTTT.

This clonotype was counted ten times or more. The J gene is TRBJ2-7, the V gene TRBV5-1; D is perhaps TRBD1 (5 bases). The CDR3 runs to 13 residues. V was cut by 5 bases and J by 5 bases, with 14 bases left in between. CDR1 and CDR2 from the germline V gene are SGHRS and YFSETQ. This chain's CDR3 is CASSSRVGDEQYF. The CDR3 DNA follows: TGCGCCAGCAGTTCCAGGGTCGGCGACGAGCAGTACTTC.

In regard to this clonotype: No conserved phenylalanine or tryptophan is present at the end of the CDR3, so a read error is the likely explanation. The V gene is TRBV4-3, the J gene TRBJ2-7, with D possibly TRBD2 on 5 matching bases. Per germline, CDR1 LGHNA and CDR2 YSLEER. This CDR3 comprises 14 residues. Trimming shortened V by 0 bases and J by 7 bases, and 13 bases separated the two germline ends. CDR3 bases: TGCGCCAGCAGCCAAGATGCCGGCCGGGATGAGCAGTACTCC. Its translation: CASSQDAGRDEQYS.

This clonotype was counted only a few times. The junction departs from the called germline gene at one end, perhaps through a read error. The gene calls are TRBV20-1 and TRBJ2-1; TRBD2 matches at 13 bases. Germline CDR1 is DFQATT and CDR2 is SNEGSKA (reference sequence). The CDR3 is made up of 16 amino acids. In DNA, the CDR3 is TGCTGTGCTAGTTGGGGGACTAGCGGGACTTACAATGAGCAGTTCTTC. Its protein product is CCASWGTSGTYNEQFF.

The chain carries TRBV7-3 and TRBJ2-2, with D possibly TRBD1 on 5 matching bases. Germline assignment: CDR1 SGHTA and CDR2 FQGTGA. The CDR3 sequence is 15 residues long. The V gene lost 5 bases and the J gene lost 5 bases, with 15 bases spanning the gap. CDR3 sequence: CASSPGVRGTGELFF. CDR3 in DNA: TGTGCCAGCAGCCCAGGAGTTAGGGGTACCGGGGAGCTGTTTTTT.

This clonotype was counted ten times or more. The rearrangement links TRBV7-2 to TRBJ2-3, with TRBD2 matching 12 bases. Germline loops: CDR1 SGHTA, CDR2 FQGNSA. J was trimmed by 6 bases and V by 4 bases; bases with no gene match: 5. The CDR3 is made up of 15 amino acids. For the CDR3, the DNA is TGTGCCAGCAGCTCTAGCGGGGGGGCCTCGGATACGCAGTATTTT. Its translation is CASSSSGGASDTQYF.

In its sample, this clonotype was seen many times. The V gene is TRBV29-1, the J gene TRBJ2-7, with D perhaps matching TRBD1 (5 bases). The CDR3 has 12 amino acids. Trimming removed 3 bases from V and 2 bases from J, with 8 bases in between. Germline CDR1 SQVTM, CDR2 ANQGSEA. CDR3 loop: CSVEDTTYEQYF. The DNA for the CDR3 is TGCAGCGTTGAGGACACTACCTACGAGCAGTACTTC.

In its sample, this clonotype was seen many times. The chain couples TRBV6-1 to TRBJ2-7; D is perhaps TRBD2 (5 bases). Germline V gene data show CDR1 as MNHNS and CDR2 as SASEGT. V lost 0 bases to trimming and J lost 4 bases, with 13 bases between them. CDR3 size: 15 residues. The CDR3 DNA reads as TGTGCCAGCAGTGAAGCGAGCGGCAGCCTGTACGAGCAGTACTTC. It encodes CASSEASGSLYEQYF.

The rearrangement joins TRBV27 to TRBJ2-7; D perhaps matches TRBD1 (6 bases). V was cut by 5 bases and J by 0 bases, with 23 bases left in between. Germline loops: CDR1 MNHEY, CDR2 SMNVEV (reference sequence). There are 18 residues in the CDR3. The CDR3 loop is CASSRDRPLVSGSYEQYF. CDR3 DNA: TGTGCCAGCAGTCGAGACAGGCCTCTGGTGTCGGGCTCCTACGAGCAGTACTTC.

The CDR3 loop is CASSSLQGDRYEQYF. The CDR3 DNA reads TGTGCCAGCAGCTCCCTCCAAGGAGACCGGTACGAGCAGTACTTC. The V gene is TRBV5-6, the J gene TRBJ2-7; D remains unclear. In germline, CDR1 is SGHDT, CDR2 YYEEEE. This CDR3 has 15 residues. Deletions cut 3 bases from V and 4 bases from J, with 17 bases between. The whole variable domain, remainder taken from reference TRBV5-6 and TRBJ2-7, is DAGVTQSPTHLIKTRGQQVTLRCSPKSGHDTVSWYQQALGQGPQFIFQYYEEEERQRGNFPDRFSGHQFPNYSSELNVNALLLGDSALYLCASSSLQGDRYEQYFGPGTRLTVT.

This clonotype was detected only a few times. This chain links TRBV7-3 with TRBJ2-1; 11 bases match TRBD2. The CDR3 runs 16 residues. Unmatched junction bases numbered 12, after V lost 5 bases and J lost 9 bases. In germline, CDR1 is SGHTA, CDR2 FQGTGA. CDR3 DNA: TGTGCCAGCAGCCCCACTAGCGGGAGTTTTAAGAGTGAGCAGTTCTTC. Its protein is CASSPTSGSFKSEQFF. Combining the CDR3 with reference TRBV7-3 and TRBJ2-1 gives the whole variable domain GAGVSQTPSNKVTEKGKYVELRCDPISGHTALYWYRQSLGQGPEFLIYFQGTGAADDSGLPNDRFFAVRPEGSVSTLKIQRTERGDSAVYLCASSPTSGSFKSEQFFGPGTRLTVL.

This clonotype was counted many times. The rearrangement joins TRBV20-1 to TRBJ2-7; 7 bases map to TRBD2. From germline, CDR1 is DFQATT and CDR2 SNEGSKA (reference sequence). This CDR3 is 12 amino acids long. With V trimmed by 5 bases and J by 6 bases, 7 bases remained unmatched. CDR3: CSAGGLIGEQYF. The CDR3 nucleotides read TGCAGTGCTGGGGGACTAATCGGCGAGCAGTACTTC.

A few counts support this clonotype. The rearrangement links TRBV20-1 to TRBJ2-5; 13 bases align to TRBD2. Germline V gene sequence: CDR1 DFQATT, CDR2 SNEGSKA (reference sequence). The CDR3 extends over 15 amino acids. Germline trimming cut 6 bases from V and 5 bases from J; bases unmatched to any gene: 9. In DNA, the CDR3 is TGCAGTGCACCCCGACTAGCGGGAGGAGTTGAGACCCAGTACTTC. This encodes CSAPRLAGGVETQYF.